This TCR beta chain comes out of a study of cytomegalovirus exposure and HLA in healthy donors. The PCR employed 60 Vbeta primers together with 13 Jbeta primers. Assay: immunoSEQ multiplex PCR; the TCRdb copy retains only in-frame clones and omits some. The sample holds over 110,000 clones, approximately 80% seen once. V lost 4 bases, J lost 0 bases, and 18 bases lay in between. CDR3 size: 17 residues. Germline CDR1 SGHVS, CDR2 FQNEAQ. The material sequenced was PBMCs. The chain links TRBV7-8 to TRBJ1-2; D possibly corresponds to TRBD1 (6 bases). This TCR derives from a woman in her forties in good health and CMV-seropositive. DNA of the CDR3: TGTGCCAGCAGCTCTCGGGGGCGGGGGCAAGCTAACTATGGCTACACCTTC. As protein: CASSSRGRGQANYGYTF.